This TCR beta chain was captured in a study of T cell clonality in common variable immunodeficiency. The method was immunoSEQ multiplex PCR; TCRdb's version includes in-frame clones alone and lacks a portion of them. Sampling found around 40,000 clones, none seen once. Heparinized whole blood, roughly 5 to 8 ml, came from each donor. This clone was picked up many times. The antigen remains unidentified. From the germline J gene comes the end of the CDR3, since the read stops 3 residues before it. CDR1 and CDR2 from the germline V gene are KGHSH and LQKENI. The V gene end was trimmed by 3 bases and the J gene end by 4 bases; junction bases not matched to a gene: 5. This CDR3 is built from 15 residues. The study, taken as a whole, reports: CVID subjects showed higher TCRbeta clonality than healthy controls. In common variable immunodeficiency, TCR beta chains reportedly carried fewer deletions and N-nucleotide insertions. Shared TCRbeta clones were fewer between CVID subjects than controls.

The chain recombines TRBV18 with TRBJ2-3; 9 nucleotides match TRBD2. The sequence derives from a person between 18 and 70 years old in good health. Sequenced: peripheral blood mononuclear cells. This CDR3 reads CASSPASGNADTQYF. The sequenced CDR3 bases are TGTGCCAGCTCACCCGCTAGCGGGAACGCAGATACG. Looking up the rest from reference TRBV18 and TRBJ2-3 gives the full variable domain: NAGVMQNPRHLVRRRGQEARLRCSPMKGHSHVYWYRQLPEEGLKFMVYLQKENIIDESGMPKERFSAEFPKEGPSILRIQQVVRGDSAAYFCASSPASGNADTQYFGPGTRLTVL.